This TCR beta chain is drawn from a study of stem cell transplantation in POMP-related autoinflammatory disease. Sequencing was performed with immunoSEQ multiplex PCR; in TCRdb, only in-frame clones are kept and a portion is missing. The table includes hundreds of clones, around four fifths detected once. The V end lost 5 bases, the J end lost 5 bases, and 12 bases lay between the germline ends. Germline CDR1 is MNHGY and CDR2 is SVAAGI. The CDR3 totals 13 residues. The rearrangement uses TRBV6-9 and TRBJ1-1; the D gene is possibly TRBD1 (5 bases). This clonotype was sampled from a human donor with POMP-related autoinflammation and immune dysregulation (PRAID). Source: CD4+ follicular helper T cells (Tfh) from PBMCs, taken before stem cell transplantation. The CDR3 here is CASSPQGRTEAFF. For the CDR3, the DNA is TGTGCCAGCAGTCCCCAGGGACGGACTGAAGCTTTCTTT.